This T cell receptor beta chain is from a study of lymphopenia after photon versus proton radiotherapy. Whole-study findings and limits: In patients who died, overall survival fell as post-nadir TCR diversity dropped more. Relative stability marked proton patients; photon patients lost diversity and naive cells. Post-nadir diversity loss with photons came from oligoclonal expansion, particularly CD8+ Temra cells.

The CDR3 is 12 amino acids. Germline V gene sequence: CDR1 SNHLY, CDR2 FYNNEI. The V gene lost 6 bases and the J gene lost 3 bases, with 7 bases spanning the gap. The protocol was immunoSEQ multiplex PCR, while the TCRdb copy is restricted to in-frame clones and leaves out a portion. Of 25,000 to 35,000 clones in the sample, roughly nine tenths were seen once. As regards this clone: Its antigen is undetermined.

Sequenced here: peripheral blood, sampled from a patient treated with proton-based radiotherapy. The gene calls are TRBV2 and TRBJ2-3; no clear D gene. The source is a woman in her seventies with pancreatic cancer. Some clones in this sample may be carry-over from other donors' samples. CDR3 coding DNA: TGTGCCAGCAGGATCATTACAGATACGCAGTATTTT. Translating gives CASRIITDTQYF.